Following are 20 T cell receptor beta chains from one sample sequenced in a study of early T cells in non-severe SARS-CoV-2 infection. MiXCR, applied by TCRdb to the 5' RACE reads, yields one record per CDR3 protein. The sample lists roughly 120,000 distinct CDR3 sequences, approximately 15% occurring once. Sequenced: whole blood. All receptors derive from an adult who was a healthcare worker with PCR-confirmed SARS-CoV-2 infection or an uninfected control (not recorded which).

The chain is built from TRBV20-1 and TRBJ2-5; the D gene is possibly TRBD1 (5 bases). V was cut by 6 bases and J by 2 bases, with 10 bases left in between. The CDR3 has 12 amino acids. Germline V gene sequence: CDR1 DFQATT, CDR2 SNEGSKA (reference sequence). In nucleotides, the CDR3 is TGCAGTGCCTTGGGGCCGCAAGAGACCCAGTACTTC. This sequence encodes CSALGPQETQYF.

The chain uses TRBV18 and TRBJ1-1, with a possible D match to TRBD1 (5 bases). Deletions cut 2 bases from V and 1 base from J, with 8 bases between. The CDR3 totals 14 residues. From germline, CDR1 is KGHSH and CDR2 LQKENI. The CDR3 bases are TGTGCCAGCTCACCAGGGACGGAGAACACTGAAGCTTTCTTT. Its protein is CASSPGTENTEAFF.

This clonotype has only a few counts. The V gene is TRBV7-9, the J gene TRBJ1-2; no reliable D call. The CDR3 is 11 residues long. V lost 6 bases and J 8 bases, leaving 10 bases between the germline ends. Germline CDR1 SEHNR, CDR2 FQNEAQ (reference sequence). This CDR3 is CASSLRGGYTF. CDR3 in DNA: TGTGCCAGCAGTTTAAGAGGCGGCTACACCTTC.

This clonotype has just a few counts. The CDR3 here is CASSQRDLNTEAFF. DNA for the CDR3: TGTGCCAGCAGCCAACGGGACCTGAACACTGAAGCTTTCTTT. The J gene is TRBJ1-1, the V gene TRBV5-4, with D possibly being TRBD1 (5 bases). The V end was cut by 4 bases, the J end by 0 bases, with 10 bases between. The CDR3 loop spans 14 amino acids. Germline CDR1 and CDR2: SGHNT and YYREEE (reference sequence).

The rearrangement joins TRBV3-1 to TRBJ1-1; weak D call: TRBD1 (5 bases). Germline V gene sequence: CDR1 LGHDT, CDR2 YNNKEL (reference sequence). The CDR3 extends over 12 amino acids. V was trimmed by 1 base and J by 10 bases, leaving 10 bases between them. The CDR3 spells CASSQGGSAAFF. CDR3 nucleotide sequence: TGTGCCAGCAGCCAAGGGGGCAGCGCAGCTTTCTTT.

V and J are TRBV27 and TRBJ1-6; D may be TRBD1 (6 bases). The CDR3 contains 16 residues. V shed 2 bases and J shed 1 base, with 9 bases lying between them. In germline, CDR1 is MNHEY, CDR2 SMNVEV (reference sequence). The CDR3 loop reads CASSLGQGSYNSPLHF. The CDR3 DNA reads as TGTGCCAGCAGTTTAGGGCAGGGGTCCTATAATTCACCCCTCCACTTT.

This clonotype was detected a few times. CDR3 sequence: CASSDRELTDTQYF. CDR3 coding DNA: TGTGCCAGCAGCGACAGGGAATTGACAGATACGCAGTATTTT. V usage is TRBV27 and J usage is TRBJ2-3; 7 bases are shared with TRBD1. CDR3 size: 14 residues. The junction had 6 bases not matched to a gene; V was cut back by 6 bases and J by 3 bases. Germline values: CDR1 MNHEY, CDR2 SMNVEV (reference sequence).

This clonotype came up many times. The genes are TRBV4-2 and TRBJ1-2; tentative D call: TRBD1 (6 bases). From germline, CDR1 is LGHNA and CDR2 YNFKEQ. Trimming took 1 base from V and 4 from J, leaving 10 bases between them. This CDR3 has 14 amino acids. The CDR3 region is CASSQGTALYGYTF. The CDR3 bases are TGTGCCAGCAGCCAAGGGACAGCGCTCTATGGCTACACCTTC.

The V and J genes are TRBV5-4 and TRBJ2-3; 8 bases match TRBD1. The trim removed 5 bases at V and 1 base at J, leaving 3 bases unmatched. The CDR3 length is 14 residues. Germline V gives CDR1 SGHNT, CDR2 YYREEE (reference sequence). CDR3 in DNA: TGTGCCAGCAGGGACAGGGATGGCACAGATACGCAGTATTTT. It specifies CASRDRDGTDTQYF.

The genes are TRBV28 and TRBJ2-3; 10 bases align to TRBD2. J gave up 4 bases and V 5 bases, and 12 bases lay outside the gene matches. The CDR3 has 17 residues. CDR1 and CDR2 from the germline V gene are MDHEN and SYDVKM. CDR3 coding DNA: TGTGCCAGCAGTCTACGAGTAGCGGGGGGCAGGGCAGATACGCAGTATTTT. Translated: CASSLRVAGGRADTQYF.

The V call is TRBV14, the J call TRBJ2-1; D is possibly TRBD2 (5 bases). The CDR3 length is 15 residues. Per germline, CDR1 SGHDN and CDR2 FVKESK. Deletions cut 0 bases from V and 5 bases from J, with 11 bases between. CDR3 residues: CASSQERWTDNEQFF. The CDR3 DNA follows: TGTGCCAGCAGCCAAGAACGCTGGACTGACAATGAGCAGTTCTTC.

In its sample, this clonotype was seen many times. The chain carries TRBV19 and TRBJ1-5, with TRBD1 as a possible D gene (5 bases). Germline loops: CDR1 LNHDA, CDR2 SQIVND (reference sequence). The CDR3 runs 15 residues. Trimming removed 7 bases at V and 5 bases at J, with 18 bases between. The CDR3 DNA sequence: TGTGCCAGTACCCTCCAAAGAGGGACGGATCAGCCCCAGCATTTT. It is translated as CASTLQRGTDQPQHF. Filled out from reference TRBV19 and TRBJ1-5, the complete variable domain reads DGGITQSPKYLFRKEGQNVTLSCEQNLNHDAMYWYRQDPGQGLRLIYYSQIVNDFQKGDIAEGYSVSREKKESFPLTVTSAQKNPTAFYLCASTLQRGTDQPQHFGDGTRLSIL.

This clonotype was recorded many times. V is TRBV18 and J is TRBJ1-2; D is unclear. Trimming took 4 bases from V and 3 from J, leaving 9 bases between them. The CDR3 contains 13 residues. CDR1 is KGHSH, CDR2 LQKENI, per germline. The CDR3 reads CASSLGSYYGYTF. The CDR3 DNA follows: TGTGCCAGCTCACTGGGGTCATACTATGGCTACACCTTC.

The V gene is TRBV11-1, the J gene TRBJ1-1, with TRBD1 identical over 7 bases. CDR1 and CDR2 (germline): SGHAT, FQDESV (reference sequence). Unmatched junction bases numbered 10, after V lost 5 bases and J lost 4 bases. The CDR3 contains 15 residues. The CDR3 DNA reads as TGTGCCAGCAGCCCCCCCGGGACAGTCGGCACTGAAGCTTTCTTT. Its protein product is CASSPPGTVGTEAFF.

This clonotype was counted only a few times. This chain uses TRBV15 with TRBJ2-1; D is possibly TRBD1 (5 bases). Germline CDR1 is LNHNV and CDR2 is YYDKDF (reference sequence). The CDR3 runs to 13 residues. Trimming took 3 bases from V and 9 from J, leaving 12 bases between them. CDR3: CATSSLRQGEQFF. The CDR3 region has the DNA TGTGCCACCAGCAGCTTACGCCAGGGTGAGCAGTTCTTC. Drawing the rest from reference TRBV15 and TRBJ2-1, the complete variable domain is DAMVIQNPRYQVTQFGKPVTLSCSQTLNHNVMYWYQQKSSQAPKLLFHYYDKDFNNEADTPDNFQSRRPNTSFCFLDIRSPGLGDTAMYLCATSSLRQGEQFFGPGTRLTVL.

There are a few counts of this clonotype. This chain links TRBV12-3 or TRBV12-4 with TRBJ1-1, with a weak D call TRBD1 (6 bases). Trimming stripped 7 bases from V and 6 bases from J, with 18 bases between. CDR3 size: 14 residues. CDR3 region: CASTPTAGGAEAFF. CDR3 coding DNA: TGTGCCAGCACTCCCACGGCCGGGGGCGCTGAAGCTTTCTTT.

The CDR3 loop is CAISEPGQKETQYF. The CDR3 DNA reads as TGTGCCATCAGTGAACCGGGACAGAAAGAGACCCAGTACTTC. The V gene is TRBV10-3, the J gene TRBJ2-5, with 7 nucleotides matching TRBD1. J lost 3 bases, V lost 3 bases, and 4 bases had no gene match. This CDR3 is built from 14 residues. Germline assignment: CDR1 ENHRY and CDR2 SYGVKD.

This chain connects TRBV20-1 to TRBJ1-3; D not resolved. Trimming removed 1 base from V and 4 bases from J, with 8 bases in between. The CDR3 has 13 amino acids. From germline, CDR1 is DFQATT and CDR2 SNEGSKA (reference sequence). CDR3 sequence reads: CSARVQPGNTIYF. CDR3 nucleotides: TGCAGTGCTAGAGTGCAGCCCGGAAACACCATATATTTT.

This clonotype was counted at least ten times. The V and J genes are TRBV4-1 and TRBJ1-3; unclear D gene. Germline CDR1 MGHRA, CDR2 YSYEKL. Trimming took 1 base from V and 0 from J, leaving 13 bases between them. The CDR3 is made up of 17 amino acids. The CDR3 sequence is CASSQGGVQYSGNTIYF. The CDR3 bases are TGCGCCAGCAGCCAAGGGGGTGTTCAGTACTCTGGAAACACCATATATTTT.

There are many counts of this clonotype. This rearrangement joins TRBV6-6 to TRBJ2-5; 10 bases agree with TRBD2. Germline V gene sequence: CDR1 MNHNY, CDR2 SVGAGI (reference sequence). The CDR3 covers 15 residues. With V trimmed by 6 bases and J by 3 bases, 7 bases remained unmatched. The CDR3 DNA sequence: TGTGCCAGCAGGAGGACTAGCGGAAGGAAAGAGACCCAGTACTTC. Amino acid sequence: CASRRTSGRKETQYF.